This entry is about one T cell receptor beta chain. Trimming cost V 1 base and J 0 bases; bases outside gene matches: 11. Germline lookup yields CDR1 SQVTM and CDR2 ANQGSEA. The CDR3 is 17 residues long. This sample was included in a study of T cells in Graves' hyperthyroidism and ophthalmopathy. A Clinical Activity Score of at least 3, a NOSPECS grade of at least 4 and a duration under 3 months were recorded in the ophthalmopathy patients. Clinical symptoms, serum thyroxine, TRAb, thyroid ultrasound and orbital computed tomography established diagnosis. TCR beta CDR3 regions were amplified from RNA. In the first-round RT-PCR of the TCR CDR3, the HTBI primer set was used. TCRdb re-analysed the multiplex PCR reads in MiXCR, keeping a single row per CDR3 protein. The profile shows 300,000 to 450,000 distinct CDR3 sequences, more than 14% of them singletons.

The specimen was blood. V is TRBV29-1 and J is TRBJ1-2, with 7 positions matching TRBD1. This clonotype was sampled from a woman younger than 45 with Graves' ophthalmopathy. The CDR3 sequence: CSVEVMGQPLANYGYTF. The DNA of the CDR3 is TGCAGCGTTGAAGTTATGGGACAGCCATTAGCTAACTATGGCTACACCTTC.